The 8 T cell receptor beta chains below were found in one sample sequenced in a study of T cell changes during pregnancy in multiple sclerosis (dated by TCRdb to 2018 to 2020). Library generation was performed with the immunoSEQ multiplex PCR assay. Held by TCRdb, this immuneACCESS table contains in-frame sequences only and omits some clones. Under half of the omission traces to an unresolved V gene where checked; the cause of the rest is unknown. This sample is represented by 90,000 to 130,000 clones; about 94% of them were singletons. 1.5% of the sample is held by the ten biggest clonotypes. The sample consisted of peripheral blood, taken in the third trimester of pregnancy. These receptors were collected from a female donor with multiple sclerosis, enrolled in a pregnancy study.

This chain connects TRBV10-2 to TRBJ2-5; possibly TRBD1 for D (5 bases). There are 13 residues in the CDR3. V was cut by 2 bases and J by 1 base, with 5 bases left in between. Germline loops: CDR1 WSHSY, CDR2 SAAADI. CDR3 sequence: CASSEDSQETQYF. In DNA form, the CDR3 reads TGCGCCAGCAGTGAGGACAGCCAAGAGACCCAGTACTTC.

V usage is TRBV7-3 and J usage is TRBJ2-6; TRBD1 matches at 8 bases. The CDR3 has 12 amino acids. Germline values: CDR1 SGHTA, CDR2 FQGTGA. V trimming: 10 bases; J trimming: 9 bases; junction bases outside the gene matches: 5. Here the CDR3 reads CATGQGGNVLTF. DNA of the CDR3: TGTGCCACTGGACAGGGCGGCAACGTCCTGACTTTC.

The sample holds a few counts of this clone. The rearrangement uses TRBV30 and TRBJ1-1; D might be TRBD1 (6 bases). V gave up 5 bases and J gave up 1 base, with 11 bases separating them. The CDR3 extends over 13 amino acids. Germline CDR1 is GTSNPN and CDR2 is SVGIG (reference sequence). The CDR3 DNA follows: TGTGCCTGGGGGAAGGGACAGAACACTGAAGCTTTCTTT. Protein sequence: CAWGKGQNTEAFF. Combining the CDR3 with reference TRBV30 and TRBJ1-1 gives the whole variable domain SQTIHQWPATLVQPVGSPLSLECTVEGTSNPNLYWYRQAAGRGLQLLFYSVGIGQISSEVPQNLSASRPQDRQFILSSKKLLLSDSGFYLCAWGKGQNTEAFFGQGTRLTVV.

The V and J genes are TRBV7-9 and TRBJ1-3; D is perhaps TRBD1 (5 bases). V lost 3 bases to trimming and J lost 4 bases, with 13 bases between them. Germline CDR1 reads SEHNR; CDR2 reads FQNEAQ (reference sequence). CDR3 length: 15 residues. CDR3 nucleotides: TGTGCCAGCAGCTTGGGGTTTTACAGGGGAAACACCATATATTTT. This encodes CASSLGFYRGNTIYF.

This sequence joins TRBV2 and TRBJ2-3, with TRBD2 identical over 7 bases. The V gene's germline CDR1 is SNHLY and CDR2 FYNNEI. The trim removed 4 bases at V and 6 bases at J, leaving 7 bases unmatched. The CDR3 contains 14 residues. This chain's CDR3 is CASSAGGPKDTQYF. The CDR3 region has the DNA TGTGCCAGCAGTGCGGGAGGCCCTAAGGATACGCAGTATTTT.

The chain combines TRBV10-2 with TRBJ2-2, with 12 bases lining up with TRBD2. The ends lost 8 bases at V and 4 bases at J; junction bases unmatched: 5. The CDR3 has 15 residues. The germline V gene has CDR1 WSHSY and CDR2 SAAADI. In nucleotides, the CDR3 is TGCGCCAGCGCGCGACTAGCGGGAGCCACCGGGGAGCTGTTTTTT. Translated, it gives CASARLAGATGELFF.

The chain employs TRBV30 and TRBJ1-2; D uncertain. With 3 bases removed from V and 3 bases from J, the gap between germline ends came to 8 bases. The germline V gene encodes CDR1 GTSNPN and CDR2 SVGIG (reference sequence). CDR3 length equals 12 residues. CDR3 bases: TGTGCCTGGAGAGGCGGGGACTATGGCTACACCTTC. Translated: CAWRGGDYGYTF.

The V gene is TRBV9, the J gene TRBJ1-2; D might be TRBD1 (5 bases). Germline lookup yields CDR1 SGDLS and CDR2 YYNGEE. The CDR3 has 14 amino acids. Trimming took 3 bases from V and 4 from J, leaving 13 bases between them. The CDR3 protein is CASSGGTGGYGYTF. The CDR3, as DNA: TGTGCCAGCAGCGGAGGGACGGGAGGCTATGGCTACACCTTC.